This section outlines one T cell receptor (beta chain) sequence together with its context. What it binds is unknown. The sample belongs to a study of vaccination and CD4 T cells after COVID-19. About the research overall: The cells in question were stimulated using overlapping spike peptides derived from SARS-CoV-2, HCoV-NL63, HCoV-OC43 and HCoV-229E.

Regarding treatment: 10-day PBMC culture with coronavirus spike peptide pools or control peptides (ViraFEST assay). Under the ViraFEST approach, antigen-specific T cells were expanded with peptide pools and TCRs subsequently sequenced. This CDR3 region has 15 residues. Trimming took 0 bases from V and 5 from J; bases not matched to a gene: 6. Per germline, CDR1 LGHNA and CDR2 YNFKEQ. Sequence data for DNA of cultured CD4+ T cells were generated by the Oncomine TCR Beta short-read assay. Each CDR3 protein is one row after TCRdb ran MiXCR on the PCR reads. The sample consists of some 11,000 distinct CDR3 sequences, around two fifths of them appearing once.

The specimen was cultured CD4+ T cells from blood. V is TRBV4-2 and J is TRBJ1-2, with 7 bases identical to TRBD1. The sequence was obtained from a human donor with COVID-19. The CDR3 DNA follows: TGTGCCAGCAGCCAAGATGCCGGGACAGTATATGGCTACACCTTC. Translating it yields CASSQDAGTVYGYTF.